Here is one TCR beta chain with its context. Its antigen is currently unknown. Repertoires were generated with immunoSEQ multiplex PCR, while TCRdb's copy carries only in-frame clones and drops some. The sample has roughly 400,000 clones, around 91% seen once; the top ten hold about 4.1%. This record belongs to a study of Ad26.COV2.S vaccination and SARS-CoV-2 variants. The wider study: Each vaccinee took Ad26.COV2.S intramuscularly, once or twice 56 days apart. Points from the study as a whole: Total responses of T cells may have been underestimated by the analyses of TCR breadth and depth. Following vaccination, spike-specific CD8+ and CD4+ T cell responses reportedly exhibited substantial breadth.

Treatment noted: some 20 received Ad26.COV2.S at low or high dose, single or two shots; 5 received placebo; per-sample allocation not given. Sampling happened 63 days after the first vaccine or placebo injection. The vaccine delivered Wuhan-strain SARS-CoV-2 spike through an Ad26 vector. Germline V CDR1 and CDR2: LNHDA, SQIVND (reference sequence). This CDR3 has 15 amino acids. The ends were cut back, 6 bases at V and 4 bases at J, with 16 bases in the middle. The genes are TRBV19 and TRBJ1-5, with a tentative D call TRBD1 (5 bases). The input for sequencing was peripheral blood, taken in a trial of Ad26.COV2.S vaccine versus placebo. This receptor was identified in a person between 18 and 65 years old who received the Ad26.COV2.S COVID-19 vaccine or a placebo. Here the CDR3 reads CASRFSQRGNQPQHF. The CDR3 DNA reads as TGTGCCAGTAGGTTTAGCCAAAGGGGAAATCAGCCCCAGCATTTT.